What follows are 21 T cell receptor beta chains derived from one specimen sequenced in a study of T cells expressing NK-cell markers. No DNA is given; TCRdb re-called the 5' RACE reads and lists each CDR3 protein once. The listing contains 150,000 to 180,000 distinct CDR3 sequences. Sequencing was carried out using blood T cells: a sorted CD56 or NKG2C T cell subset, CD4+ or CD8+ T cells, or bulk PBMC T cells (not recorded which). The receptor source for this set is a woman aged 50 to 60 in good health.

J is TRBJ1-1 and V is TRBV2. Germline assignment: CDR1 SNHLY and CDR2 FYNNEI. CDR3 length: 16 amino acids. This CDR3 is CASISETVFMNTEAFF.

This chain's CDR3 is CASSPLRRGSEAFF. The rearrangement uses TRBV7-9 and TRBJ1-1. The germline CDR1 and CDR2 sequences are SEHNR and FQNEAQ (reference sequence). The CDR3 runs 14 residues.

The chain has TRBV10-1 and TRBJ1-1. The germline CDR1 and CDR2 sequences are WNHNN and SYGVQD (reference sequence). The CDR3 runs to 14 residues. Here the CDR3 reads CASSEVKGNTEAFF.

The chain has TRBV12-3 or TRBV12-4 and TRBJ2-5; TCRdb names TRBD1, which stays unverified in the absence of DNA. CDR3 length: 17 residues. CDR3 sequence: CASSLAGDRGVQETQYF.

V gene TRBV27 combines with J gene TRBJ2-1; TCRdb reports TRBD2, a call that lacks DNA to check it against. The CDR3 is made up of 15 amino acids. Germline values: CDR1 MNHEY, CDR2 SMNVEV (reference sequence). This CDR3 reads CASSLSFREGGEQFF.

The V gene is TRBV9, the J gene TRBJ2-2; the D gene TCRdb calls, TRBD2, cannot be checked with no DNA. The CDR3 loop spans 16 amino acids. Germline V CDR1 and CDR2: SGDLS, YYNGEE. CDR3: CASSPEAGANTGELFF.

The rearrangement uses TRBV6-5 and TRBJ1-1. Germline CDR1 reads MNHEY; CDR2 reads SVGAGI. The CDR3 sequence is 15 residues long. CDR3 in amino acids: CASSPSDTAATEAFF.

V gene TRBV27 combines with J gene TRBJ2-5; with no DNA, the TCRdb D assignment of TRBD2 cannot be verified. This CDR3 contains 13 residues. The V gene's germline CDR1 is MNHEY and CDR2 SMNVEV (reference sequence). The CDR3 loop is CASSWGLKETQYF.

This rearrangement joins TRBV15 to TRBJ2-3; the TCRdb D gene call, TRBD1, has no DNA to confirm it. The CDR3 has 15 amino acids. Germline assignment: CDR1 LNHNV and CDR2 YYDKDF (reference sequence). CDR3 region: CATSRARTGTDTQYF. The full variable domain, its missing parts supplied by reference TRBV15 and TRBJ2-3, is DAMVIQNPRYQVTQFGKPVTLSCSQTLNHNVMYWYQQKSSQAPKLLFHYYDKDFNNEADTPDNFQSRRPNTSFCFLDIRSPGLGDTAMYLCATSRARTGTDTQYFGPGTRLTVL.

The CDR3 loop reads CASSPGTPESPLHF. The chain links TRBV6-5 to TRBJ1-6; TCRdb lists TRBD1, though no DNA is available to test this call. CDR1 is MNHEY and CDR2 is SVGAGI in the germline V gene. This CDR3 spans 14 amino acids.

This chain connects TRBV10-3 to TRBJ2-1. Per germline, CDR1 ENHRY and CDR2 SYGVKD. The CDR3 spans 14 residues. The CDR3 sequence is CAIRTASSYNEQFF.

The V and J genes are TRBV4-1 and TRBJ2-1; TCRdb designates TRBD2, a call that cannot be tested without DNA. This CDR3 comprises 16 residues. Germline V gene sequence: CDR1 MGHRA, CDR2 YSYEKL. This CDR3 reads CASSQERLASYNEQFF.

The chain recombines TRBV11-2 with TRBJ2-1; TCRdb names TRBD2, which stays unverified in the absence of DNA. CDR3 length: 18 residues. Germline V lookup: CDR1 SGHAT, CDR2 FQNNGV. The CDR3 is CASSLDMGAGGPYNEQFF. The full variable domain, completed using reference TRBV11-2 and TRBJ2-1, is EAGVAQSPRYKIIEKRQSVAFWCNPISGHATLYWYQQILGQGPKLLIQFQNNGVVDDSQLPKDRFSAERLKGVDSTLKIQPAKLEDSAVYLCASSLDMGAGGPYNEQFFGPGTRLTVL.

The J gene is TRBJ1-5, the V gene TRBV3-1; without DNA, the TCRdb call of TRBD1 cannot be checked. The germline V gene encodes CDR1 LGHDT and CDR2 YNNKEL (reference sequence). The CDR3 is 14 amino acids. CDR3 sequence reads: CASSPNPRGQPQHF.

The chain recombines TRBV10-3 with TRBJ2-3; the D gene TCRdb calls, TRBD1, cannot be checked with no DNA. CDR1 is ENHRY, CDR2 SYGVKD, per germline. The CDR3 runs to 15 residues. The CDR3 is CAIKQGSLLSDTQYF.

The rearrangement uses TRBV5-5 and TRBJ2-5; TCRdb indicates TRBD1, and absent DNA this call remains unverified. The CDR3 consists of 15 residues. In germline, CDR1 is SGHKS, CDR2 YYEKEE (reference sequence). This CDR3 reads CASSSGGGGRETQYF.

This chain links TRBV19 with TRBJ2-2; the TCRdb D gene call, TRBD2, has no DNA to confirm it. Germline CDR1 and CDR2: LNHDA and SQIVND (reference sequence). This CDR3 is 18 amino acids long. CDR3 loop: CASSMGLAGGPVTGELFF.

The chain links TRBV19 to TRBJ1-5; TCRdb proposes TRBD1, but this gene call is untestable without DNA. Germline V gives CDR1 LNHDA, CDR2 SQIVND (reference sequence). The CDR3 is made up of 13 amino acids. The CDR3 sequence is CASSIRGNQPQHF.

The V and J genes are TRBV3-1 and TRBJ2-1; the TRBD2 assignment by TCRdb is unverifiable without DNA. Germline CDR1 is LGHDT and CDR2 is YNNKEL (reference sequence). The CDR3 totals 15 residues. CDR3 residues: CASSQGLVRMNEQFF.

The V gene is TRBV6-6, the J gene TRBJ1-1. CDR1 MNHNY and CDR2 SVGAGI come from the germline V gene (reference sequence). The CDR3 covers 13 residues. CDR3 sequence: CASSYDENTEAFF.

The chain employs TRBV21-1 and TRBJ2-7; TCRdb returns TRBD2, unconfirmable since there is no DNA. TRBV21-1 is marked as a pseudogene. The CDR3 sequence is 21 residues long. The CDR3 is CASSKEFWVGSSVDNPREQYF.